The 27 T cell receptor beta chains given below trace back to one sample, sequenced in a study of blood T cell repertoires in COVID-19. Libraries were prepared by immunoSEQ multiplex PCR; TCRdb keeps only in-frame clonotypes and omits some of them. The table has just over 150,000 clones, approximately 80% seen once. The sample taken for sequencing was peripheral blood. These receptors were taken from a man aged 55 to 70 with acute or convalescent COVID-19.

This clone showed up just once. The V call is TRBV19, the J call TRBJ1-6; TRBD1 aligns across 8 bases. Per germline, CDR1 LNHDA and CDR2 SQIVND (reference sequence). Trimming removed 5 bases from V and 7 bases from J; junction bases left unmatched: 1. The CDR3 contains 13 residues. The CDR3 is CASSRQGNSPLHF. CDR3 coding DNA: TGTGCCAGTAGTCGACAGGGGAATTCACCCCTCCACTTT.

The chain uses TRBV2 and TRBJ2-7; TRBD2 aligns across 7 bases. The CDR3 spans 15 residues. CDR1 and CDR2 from the germline V gene are SNHLY and FYNNEI. The junction had 11 bases not matched to a gene; V was cut back by 7 bases and J by 2 bases. This chain's CDR3 is CASKGGIAGTYEQYF. CDR3 DNA sequence: TGTGCCAGCAAGGGTGGGATAGCGGGCACCTACGAGCAGTACTTC. The full variable domain, in which reference TRBV2 and TRBJ2-7 provide the parts outside the CDR3, is EPEVTQTPSHQVTQMGQEVILRCVPISNHLYFYWYRQILGQKVEFLVSFYNNEISEKSEIFDDQFSVERPDGSNFTLKIRSTKLEDSAMYFCASKGGIAGTYEQYFGPGTRLTVT.

The chain employs TRBV11-2 and TRBJ1-6; D not certain. The ends were cut back, 1 base at V and 7 bases at J, with 11 bases in the middle. The CDR3 spans 15 residues. Germline-derived CDR1 and CDR2 are SGHAT and FQNNGV. CDR3 DNA: TGTGCCAGCAGCTTAGGAGATTCGGGGAATTCACCCCTCCACTTT. Translated, it gives CASSLGDSGNSPLHF. Variable domain in full (rest from reference TRBV11-2 and TRBJ1-6): EAGVAQSPRYKIIEKRQSVAFWCNPISGHATLYWYQQILGQGPKLLIQFQNNGVVDDSQLPKDRFSAERLKGVDSTLKIQPAKLEDSAVYLCASSLGDSGNSPLHFGNGTRLTVT.

The chain couples TRBV9 to TRBJ2-3; 7 positions agree with TRBD2. The germline CDR1 and CDR2 sequences are SGDLS and YYNGEE. The V and J ends lost 0 bases and 1 base, in that order; junction bases with no gene match: 5. This CDR3 has 16 residues. The CDR3 DNA follows: TGTGCCAGCAGCGTAGGCGCTAGCGGCCGCACAGATACGCAGTATTTT. Translated, it gives CASSVGASGRTDTQYF.

The table lists this clone with a few counts. This chain uses TRBV5-1 with TRBJ1-4; TRBD1 aligns across 8 bases. The germline CDR1 and CDR2 sequences are SGHRS and YFSETQ. CDR3 length equals 15 residues. Trimming cost V 4 bases and J 10 bases; bases outside gene matches: 12. Written as DNA, the CDR3 is TGCGCCAGCAGCCCGGGACAGGCGGTGGTGAGAAAACTGTTTTTT. It yields the protein CASSPGQAVVRKLFF.

The chain uses TRBV28 and TRBJ2-1; 9 bases agree with TRBD2. CDR1 MDHEN and CDR2 SYDVKM come from the germline V gene. CDR3 length equals 16 residues. J was trimmed by 14 bases and V by 3 bases; bases with no gene match: 17. The CDR3 reads CASSFYRRREGHFEFF. CDR3 sequence (DNA): TGTGCCAGCAGTTTTTACCGGAGGCGGGAGGGCCATTTTGAGTTCTTC.

This chain uses TRBV7-2 with TRBJ2-2; D may be TRBD2 (6 bases). Trimming took 5 bases from V and 4 from J, leaving 17 bases between them. CDR3 size: 16 residues. Germline V gene sequence: CDR1 SGHTA, CDR2 FQGNSA. CDR3 DNA sequence: TGTGCCAGCAGCCCCTACGGGGGTCCTTCCACCGGGGAGCTGTTTTTT. Residues: CASSPYGGPSTGELFF. Full variable domain (outside the CDR3, taken from reference TRBV7-2 and TRBJ2-2): GAGVSQSPSNKVTEKGKDVELRCDPISGHTALYWYRQSLGQGLEFLIYFQGNSAPDKSGLPSDRFSAERTGGSVSTLTIQRTQQEDSAVYLCASSPYGGPSTGELFFGEGSRLTVL.

This sequence joins TRBV12-2 and TRBJ1-5; the table's TRBD1 call for D was not verified on the DNA. TRBV12-2 is tagged as a pseudogene. CDR3 length: 17 residues. CDR3 sequence: CASRLAARTGDNQPQHF. The CDR3 DNA sequence: TGTGCAAGTCGCTTAGCCGCCAGGACAGGGGACAATCAGCCCCAGCATTTT.

This chain joins TRBV19 and TRBJ2-1, with 13 nucleotides matching TRBD2. This CDR3 is 15 amino acids long. Germline CDR1 reads LNHDA; CDR2 reads SQIVND (reference sequence). Trimming cost V 6 bases and J 12 bases; bases outside gene matches: 11. In nucleotides, the CDR3 is TGTGCCAGTAGCAGTTCCGGGACTAGCGGGAAAGGGCAGTTCTTC. As protein: CASSSSGTSGKGQFF.

The rearrangement links TRBV12-5 to TRBJ2-3; TRBD2 matches at 8 bases. The CDR3 runs 17 residues. Germline CDR1 reads LGHNT; CDR2 reads FRNRAP. Unmatched junction bases numbered 8, after V lost 0 bases and J lost 3 bases. The CDR3 here is CASGLVLGGGRTDTQYF. Here the CDR3 DNA reads TGTGCTAGTGGTTTGGTACTTGGCGGGGGGAGGACAGATACGCAGTATTTT.

This chain joins TRBV6-2 or TRBV6-3 and TRBJ1-2; D not certain. The V gene's germline CDR1 is MNHEY and CDR2 SVGEGT. The CDR3 runs 13 residues. V was shortened by 5 bases and J by 8 bases, with 15 bases between the two germline ends. The CDR3 loop is CASSTLKGGGYTF. In nucleotides, the CDR3 is TGTGCCAGCAGTACCCTTAAAGGCGGAGGCTACACCTTC.

This clone was seen only once. This chain links TRBV5-6 with TRBJ2-7, with 7 bases aligning to TRBD2. Germline V gene sequence: CDR1 SGHDT, CDR2 YYEEEE. Trimming removed 0 bases from V and 2 bases from J; junction bases left unmatched: 8. CDR3 size: 16 residues. The CDR3 loop is CASSLVAGVRPYEQYF. In DNA, the CDR3 is TGTGCCAGCAGCTTGGTGGCGGGAGTAAGACCCTACGAGCAGTACTTC.

The chain employs TRBV19 and TRBJ1-1; TRBD1 matches 7 bases. The V gene's germline CDR1 is LNHDA and CDR2 SQIVND (reference sequence). The CDR3 length is 14 residues. The V segment lost 6 bases and the J segment 4 bases; nucleotides outside the gene matches: 8. In DNA form, the CDR3 reads TGTGCCAGTAGGCCGGACAGGCAGCTCACTGAAGCTTTCTTT. Translation: CASRPDRQLTEAFF.

This rearrangement joins TRBV5-8 to TRBJ1-5; 7 bases match TRBD1. With V trimmed by 2 bases and J by 1 base, 12 bases remained unmatched. The CDR3 runs to 18 residues. The V gene's germline CDR1 is SGHTS and CDR2 YDEGEE. CDR3 sequence: CASSFTGQAEPSNQPQHF. CDR3 sequence (DNA): TGTGCCAGCAGCTTTACCGGACAGGCCGAACCAAGCAATCAGCCCCAGCATTTT.

The chain has TRBV6-2 or TRBV6-3 and TRBJ2-1; no clear D. Germline CDR1 and CDR2: MNHEY and SVGEGT. V lost 2 bases, J lost 3 bases, and 5 bases lay in between. The CDR3 runs 13 residues. CDR3: CASSYSSYNEQFF. In DNA, the CDR3 is TGTGCCAGCAGTTACAGTAGCTACAATGAGCAGTTCTTC.

This clone occurred a few times. The rearrangement uses TRBV7-9 and TRBJ2-1, with a possible D match to TRBD1 (5 bases). In germline, CDR1 is SEHNR, CDR2 FQNEAQ (reference sequence). This CDR3 contains 14 residues. V was shortened by 0 bases and J by 8 bases, with 11 bases between the two germline ends. CDR3 nucleotides: TGTGCCAGCAGCTTAGCGATGGGGCAGGATGAGCAGTTCTTC. It codes for CASSLAMGQDEQFF.

The gene calls are TRBV20-1 and TRBJ2-3; TRBD1 aligns across 7 bases. This CDR3 has 14 residues. Per germline, CDR1 DFQATT and CDR2 SNEGSKA (reference sequence). V shed 3 bases and J 6 bases; nucleotides not matched to a gene: 9. The CDR3: CSASKAGGDDTQYF. CDR3 bases: TGCAGTGCTAGTAAGGCAGGGGGAGACGATACGCAGTATTTT.

The chain employs TRBV5-4 and TRBJ2-5, with 13 nucleotides matching TRBD2. With V trimmed by 4 bases and J by 1 base, 4 bases remained unmatched. This CDR3 has 16 amino acids. CDR1 SGHNT and CDR2 YYREEE come from the germline V gene (reference sequence). CDR3 DNA sequence: TGTGCCAGCAGCCCCAGACTAGCGGGGGGCCAAGAGACCCAGTACTTC. Its translation is CASSPRLAGGQETQYF.

This clone was counted between two and nine times. The chain recombines TRBV5-5 with TRBJ2-3, with 11 bases that match TRBD2. V was pared by 1 base and J by 0 bases, with 4 bases of the junction left unmatched. The length of the CDR3 is 17 residues. In germline, CDR1 is SGHKS, CDR2 YYEKEE (reference sequence). The CDR3 protein is CASSLFSGRASTDTQYF. CDR3 nucleotide sequence: TGTGCCAGCAGCTTGTTTAGCGGGAGGGCTAGCACAGATACGCAGTATTTT.

This chain joins TRBV5-4 and TRBJ2-6, with unresolved D. CDR3 size: 16 residues. Deletions cut 1 base from V and 0 bases from J, with 8 bases between. Germline assignment: CDR1 SGHNT and CDR2 YYREEE (reference sequence). The CDR3 region is CASSLPGGSGANVLTF. As DNA, the CDR3 is TGTGCCAGCAGCTTGCCGGGTGGCTCTGGGGCCAACGTCCTGACTTTC. The variable domain in full, with the rest retrieved from reference TRBV5-4 and TRBJ2-6, is ETGVTQSPTHLIKTRGQQVTLRCSSQSGHNTVSWYQQALGQGPQFIFQYYREEENGRGNFPPRFSGLQFPNYSSELNVNALELDDSALYLCASSLPGGSGANVLTFGAGSRLTVL.

The rearrangement links TRBV15 to TRBJ1-1; tentative D call: TRBD1 (5 bases). Trimming removed 2 bases at V and 6 bases at J, with 16 bases between. Germline loops: CDR1 LNHNV, CDR2 YYDKDF (reference sequence). The CDR3 sequence is 15 residues long. CDR3 nucleotide sequence: TGTGCCACCAGCAGATCCGGGCTCCACAGGTCTGAAGCTTTCTTT. Amino acids: CATSRSGLHRSEAFF.

In its sample, this clone was seen a few times. The gene calls are TRBV3-1 (or the pseudogene TRBV3-2) and TRBJ2-2, with D perhaps TRBD2 (5 bases). V lost 4 bases and J lost 1, with 7 bases in between. The CDR3 runs to 14 residues. The germline V gene encodes CDR1 LGHDT and CDR2 YNNKEL (reference sequence). The CDR3 loop reads CASSPRGNTGELFF. CDR3 DNA sequence: TGTGCCAGCAGCCCCCGGGGGAACACCGGGGAGCTGTTTTTT.

V and J are TRBV7-2 and TRBJ2-3; maybe TRBD1 (6 bases). V dropped 1 base and J dropped 0 bases, with 14 bases sitting between them. The CDR3 has 17 amino acids. CDR1 and CDR2 from the germline V gene are SGHTA and FQGNSA. CDR3 nucleotides: TGTGCCAGCAGCTTAGTCCAGGGGATAACTAGCACAGATACGCAGTATTTT. Translation gives CASSLVQGITSTDTQYF.

V and J are TRBV5-5 and TRBJ2-7, with D unresolved. The CDR3 spans 13 residues. Germline-derived CDR1 and CDR2 are SGHKS and YYEKEE (reference sequence). V lost 3 bases to trimming and J lost 2 bases, with 9 bases between them. This CDR3 is CASSSPTAYEQYF. CDR3 coding DNA: TGTGCCAGCAGCTCACCTACAGCCTACGAGCAGTACTTC.

V gene TRBV10-3 combines with J gene TRBJ2-7; 7 positions match TRBD1. This CDR3 comprises 16 residues. V shed 10 bases and J 0 bases; nucleotides not matched to a gene: 15. Germline lookup yields CDR1 ENHRY and CDR2 SYGVKD. CDR3 loop: CATRLTTGISSYEQYF. The CDR3 nucleotides read TGTGCCACGAGACTGACGACAGGGATCAGCTCCTACGAGCAGTACTTC.

V gene TRBV5-1 combines with J gene TRBJ1-2; a possible D gene is TRBD1 (6 bases). CDR3 size: 15 residues. CDR1 and CDR2 (germline): SGHRS, YFSETQ. V lost 2 bases to trimming and J lost 4 bases, with 15 bases between them. The CDR3 sequence: CASSLQGSGSYGYTF. DNA for the CDR3: TGCGCCAGCAGCTTACAGGGAAGTGGGAGCTATGGCTACACCTTC.

Details on this clone: In the same sample, other DNA sequences code for this CDR3. The V and J genes are TRBV27 and TRBJ1-5; maybe TRBD1 (5 bases). This CDR3 is built from 17 residues. The V end lost 5 bases, the J end lost 0 bases, and 17 bases lay between the germline ends. Looked up from germline, CDR1 is MNHEY and CDR2 is SMNVEV (reference sequence). The CDR3 region is CASSPRVQGYSNQPQHF. Written as DNA, the CDR3 is TGTGCCAGCAGTCCCCGGGTCCAGGGTTATAGCAATCAGCCCCAGCATTTT.